This T cell receptor beta chain was sequenced in a study of T-cell reconstitution after alpha-beta-depleted transplantation in children. Preparation of the TCRbeta library involved a method that used unique molecular identifiers. Using its own MiXCR run on the PCR reads, TCRdb lists one record per CDR3 protein. Counted here are about 160,000 distinct CDR3 sequences, roughly 10% occurring once; the ten biggest clones make up around 13%. This clonotype was counted ten times or more. CDR1 and CDR2 from the germline V gene are SGHDN and FVKESK. With 8 bases removed from V and 5 bases from J, the gap between germline ends came to 15 bases. CDR3 size: 13 residues.

This clonotype was obtained from a boy between 2 and 15 years old with acute myeloid leukemia, due to receive a stem cell transplant. This chain joins TRBV14 and TRBJ1-1; D unclear. Sequences were derived from PBMCs, sampled before TCRalphabeta/CD19-depleted stem cell transplant. Here the CDR3 reads CASGVVGATEAFF. The DNA for the CDR3 is TGTGCCAGCGGAGTGGTGGGTGCGACTGAAGCTTTCTTT. The full variable domain, its missing parts supplied by reference TRBV14 and TRBJ1-1, is EAGVTQFPSHSVIEKGQTVTLRCDPISGHDNLYWYRRVMGKEIKFLLHFVKESKQDESGMPNNRFLAERTGGTYSTLKVQPAELEDSGVYFCASGVVGATEAFFGQGTRLTVV.